This T cell receptor beta chain derives from a study of pediatric ulcerative colitis. CDR1 and CDR2 (germline): MNHNY, SVGAGI (reference sequence). The CDR3 extends over 16 amino acids. V lost 2 bases and J lost 0; bases outside the gene matches: 3. This clone appeared a single time. Its target is unknown. Sequencing was performed with immunoSEQ multiplex PCR; in TCRdb, only in-frame clones are kept and a portion is missing. The data contain under 45,000 clones, less than 90% of them singletons. Whole-study results and caveats: Repertoires came from total lymphocyte DNA, not specific subsets.

This chain links TRBV6-6 with TRBJ2-7, with 11 bases lining up with TRBD1. This sequence was found in a girl between 10 and 17 years old with moderate ulcerative colitis. Sample: blood. The CDR3 loop is CASSYTGQGVSYEQYF. CDR3 coding DNA: TGTGCCAGCAGTTACACGGGACAGGGGGTCTCCTACGAGCAGTACTTC.